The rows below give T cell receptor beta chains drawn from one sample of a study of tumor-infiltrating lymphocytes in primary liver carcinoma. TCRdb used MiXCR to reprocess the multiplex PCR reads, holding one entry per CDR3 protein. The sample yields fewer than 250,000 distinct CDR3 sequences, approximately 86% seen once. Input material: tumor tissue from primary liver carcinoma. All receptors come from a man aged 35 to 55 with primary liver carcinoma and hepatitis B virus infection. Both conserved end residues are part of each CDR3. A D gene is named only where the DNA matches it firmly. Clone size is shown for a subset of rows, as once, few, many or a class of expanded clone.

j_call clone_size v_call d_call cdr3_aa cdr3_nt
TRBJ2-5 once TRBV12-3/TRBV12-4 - CANSLGGGETQYF TGTGCCAACAGTTTAGGGGGTGGAGAGACCCAGTACTTC
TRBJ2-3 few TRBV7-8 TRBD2 CASSSPGTSGRSMQYF TGTGCCAGCAGCTCCCCCGGGACTAGCGGGAGAAGTATGCAGTATTTT
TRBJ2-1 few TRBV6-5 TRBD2 CASSFSGRPADEQFF TGTGCCAGCAGCTTCAGCGGGAGACCGGCAGATGAGCAGTTCTTC
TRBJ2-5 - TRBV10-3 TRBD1 CDIIATGLGETQYF TGTGACATCATTGCGACAGGGTTGGGAGAGACCCAGTACTTC
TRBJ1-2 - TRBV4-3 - CTSSQDTWGSHGYTF TGCACCAGCAGCCAAGATACGTGGGGGTCTCATGGCTACACCTTC
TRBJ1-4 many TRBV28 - CASSPNYEKLFF TGTGCCAGCAGTCCCAACTACGAAAAACTGTTTTTT
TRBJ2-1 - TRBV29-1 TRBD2 CSVGTSGSCNEQFF TGCAGCGTTGGAACTAGCGGGAGCTGCAATGAGCAGTTCTTC
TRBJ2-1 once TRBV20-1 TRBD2 CSAASGPYNEQFF TGCAGTGCCGCTAGCGGCCCCTACAATGAGCAGTTCTTC
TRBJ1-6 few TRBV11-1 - CAGIRTLVSPLHF TGTGCCGGCATCCGGACACTTGTTTCACCCCTCCACTTT
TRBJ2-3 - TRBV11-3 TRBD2 CDRSFSGRRTDTQYF TGTGACAGGAGCTTTAGCGGGAGGCGGACAGATACTCAGTATTTT
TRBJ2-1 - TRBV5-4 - CASSLTGSNDQFF TGTGCCAGCAGCCTGACCGGATCCAATGATCAGTTCTTC
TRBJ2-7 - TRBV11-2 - CVSSSGRLYAREHYF TGTGTCAGCAGCTCCGGACGACTTTACGCGCGCGAGCATTACTTC
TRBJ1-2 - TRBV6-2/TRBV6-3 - CAIRGSEQDVNYDYTF TGTGCCATCAGGGGAAGTGAACAGGACGTTAATTATGACTACACCTTC
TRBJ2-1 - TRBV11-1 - CASRPGGPKEQFF TGTGCCAGCAGGCCCGGTGGTCCAAAAGAGCAGTTCTTC
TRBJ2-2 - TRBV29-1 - CSVTGSGTGVLFF TGCAGCGTTACCGGTTCGGGCACCGGGGTGCTGTTTTTT
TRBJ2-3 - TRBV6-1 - CASGEIGGNYTDTQYF TGTGCCAGCGGTGAAATAGGAGGAAACTACACAGATACGCAGTATTTT